This TCR beta chain was documented in a study of blood T cells in healthy people across ages. Comments on this clonotype: Its antigen is not known.

Together with a sample-barcoded 5' primer, a J-beta primer mix was included in a second PCR lasting roughly 7 to 11 cycles. All cDNA molecules were each tagged by a template-switch adaptor with 12 random nucleotides. TCRdb processed the 5' RACE reads anew with MiXCR; each CDR3 protein has one entry. The sample comprises 1,800,000 or so distinct CDR3 sequences, about two fifths of which are singletons, and 20% to 25% rests with the top ten. Study conclusions and caveats: What prevented conclusive comparison of naive and antigen-experienced cells was that PBMCs were unsorted. Older age coincided with a roughly linear decline in TCR beta diversity per million T cells. Shifts in expanded clonotypes may have been confounded by donor CMV status, which was unknown.

This receptor was identified in a human donor in good health. The sequenced sample consisted of blood.

CDR3 DNA: TGTGCCAGCAGTACCTCACTAGCGGGGTTCCACAATGAGCAGTTCTTC. Translation gives CASSTSLAGFHNEQFF. This chain links TRBV12-3 or TRBV12-4 with TRBJ2-1, with 10 bases matching TRBD2. This CDR3 is 16 amino acids long. Trimming took 5 bases from V and 5 from J; bases not matched to a gene: 9.